One and the same sample provided the 18 T cell receptor beta chains below, sequenced in a study of T cell responses to AZD1222 COVID-19 vaccine (dated by TCRdb to about 2021). The method behind the library was the immunoSEQ multiplex PCR assay. The source is immuneACCESS, and TCRdb retained only in-frame sequences with V and J called. Part of the clones is not carried over; for the studies checked, unresolved V genes explain less than half of this, and the remainder is unexplained. This sample is represented by about 120,000 clones; about 83% of them were singletons. The top ten clonotypes cover about 12% of the sample. The label giving this sample's time point can be read as: baseline before first vaccination. The starting material was peripheral blood, obtained on day 0 of AZD1222 vaccination. These receptors were collected from an adult in good health.

The chain couples TRBV27 to TRBJ1-4; D is undetermined. Trimming stripped 8 bases from V and 5 bases from J, with 15 bases between. In germline, CDR1 is MNHEY, CDR2 SMNVEV (reference sequence). This CDR3 comprises 14 residues. CDR3 DNA: TGTGCCAGCCGAAGCGCGGGGTCGAATGAAAAACTGTTTTTT. This codes for CASRSAGSNEKLFF.

The V gene is TRBV2, the J gene TRBJ2-3; D gene uncertain. CDR3 length: 14 residues. V lost 6 bases, J lost 1 base, and 11 bases lay in between. Germline V gene data show CDR1 as SNHLY and CDR2 as FYNNEI. This CDR3 is CASRETTGTDTQYF. CDR3 in DNA: TGTGCCAGCAGGGAGACAACTGGCACAGATACGCAGTATTTT. Full variable domain (missing parts from reference TRBV2 and TRBJ2-3): EPEVTQTPSHQVTQMGQEVILRCVPISNHLYFYWYRQILGQKVEFLVSFYNNEISEKSEIFDDQFSVERPDGSNFTLKIRSTKLEDSAMYFCASRETTGTDTQYFGPGTRLTVL.

This clone was found a few times. This chain joins TRBV5-1 and TRBJ2-3, with no clear D. V lost 4 bases, J lost 6 bases, and 18 bases lay in between. The germline V gene encodes CDR1 SGHRS and CDR2 YFSETQ. The CDR3 totals 15 residues. CDR3 amino acids: CASSPGGSVNDTQYF. In nucleotides, the CDR3 is TGCGCCAGCAGCCCAGGCGGTTCTGTTAATGATACGCAGTATTTT.

The chain is built from TRBV7-9 and TRBJ2-1, with unresolved D. The V gene's germline CDR1 is SEHNR and CDR2 FQNEAQ (reference sequence). The germline V and J ends were trimmed by 4 bases and 4 bases, with 14 bases remaining between them. This CDR3 is 15 amino acids long. Here the CDR3 DNA reads TGTGCCAGCAGCTCCTCCTCCGCCGGGTACAATGAGCAGTTCTTC. It encodes CASSSSSAGYNEQFF. Drawing the rest from reference TRBV7-9 and TRBJ2-1, the complete variable domain is DTGVSQNPRHKITKRGQNVTFRCDPISEHNRLYWYRQTLGQGPEFLTYFQNEAQLEKSRLLSDRFSAERPKGSFSTLEIQRTEQGDSAMYLCASSSSSAGYNEQFFGPGTRLTVL.

The chain joins TRBV5-1 to TRBJ1-6; no reliable D call. The CDR3 spans 14 residues. The ends were cut back, 0 bases at V and 8 bases at J, with 9 bases in the middle. Looked up from germline, CDR1 is SGHRS and CDR2 is YFSETQ. The CDR3 sequence is CASSLGPGDSPLHF. The CDR3 coding sequence is TGCGCCAGCAGCTTGGGCCCCGGGGATTCACCCCTCCACTTT.

V is TRBV3-1 (or the pseudogene TRBV3-2) and J is TRBJ1-5; D is perhaps TRBD1 (5 bases). V was trimmed by 0 bases and J by 3 bases, leaving 9 bases between them. The germline gives CDR1 LGHDT, CDR2 YNNKEL (reference sequence). The CDR3 has 15 residues. CDR3 sequence: CASSQDKQVNQPQHF. The CDR3 DNA reads as TGTGCCAGCAGCCAAGATAAACAGGTCAATCAGCCCCAGCATTTT.

This chain links TRBV7-8 with TRBJ1-1, with 8 bases fitting TRBD1. The CDR3 contains 13 residues. Per the germline V gene, CDR1 is SGHVS and CDR2 is FQNEAQ. V shed 5 bases, J shed 8 bases, and the junction held 7 bases outside the gene matches. CDR3 nucleotides: TGTGCCAGCAGCCTTCGGACAGGGCGGGAAGCTTTCTTT. Translated: CASSLRTGREAFF.

This clone appeared a few times. The V and J genes are TRBV20-1 and TRBJ1-1, with TRBD1 matching 7 bases. Germline lookup yields CDR1 DFQATT and CDR2 SNEGSKA (reference sequence). Trimming took 3 bases from V and 6 from J; bases not matched to a gene: 4. The CDR3 consists of 12 residues. CDR3 amino acids: CSASEGGSEAFF. CDR3 bases: TGCAGTGCTAGTGAAGGGGGCTCTGAAGCTTTCTTT.

A few counts support this clone. The chain uses TRBV14 and TRBJ1-6; D not resolved. V gave up 4 bases and J gave up 4 bases, with 8 bases separating them. The CDR3 covers 14 residues. Germline values: CDR1 SGHDN, CDR2 FVKESK. CDR3 sequence reads: CASSPGLYNSPLHF. The CDR3 bases are TGTGCCAGCAGCCCAGGCCTGTATAATTCACCCCTCCACTTT.

This clone was observed a single time. As DNA, the CDR3 is TGTGCCAGCAGCTTAGACGGGGAGGGAAACACCATATATTTT. Protein product: CASSLDGEGNTIYF. The chain carries TRBV7-9 and TRBJ1-3; the D is unclear. V was cut by 1 base and J by 4 bases, with 8 bases left in between. CDR1 is SEHNR and CDR2 is FQNEAQ in the germline V gene (reference sequence). CDR3 size: 14 residues.

The rearrangement links TRBV3-1 (or the pseudogene TRBV3-2) to TRBJ1-2, with a tentative D call TRBD1 (5 bases). Trimming pared 1 base from V and 7 bases from J, leaving 7 bases between. CDR3 size: 12 residues. Looked up from germline, CDR1 is LGHDT and CDR2 is YNNKEL (reference sequence). CDR3 bases: TGTGCCAGCAGCCAAGTCAGGGCTGGCTACACCTTC. It translates to CASSQVRAGYTF.

The chain has TRBV6-1 and TRBJ2-7; perhaps D is TRBD1 or TRBD2 (6 bases each). CDR3 length: 15 amino acids. With 3 bases removed from V and 0 bases from J, the gap between germline ends came to 12 bases. The germline V gene has CDR1 MNHNS and CDR2 SASEGT. The DNA for the CDR3 is TGTGCCAGCAGTGAGGACTCGGGGGCCTCCTACGAGCAGTACTTC. This translates into CASSEDSGASYEQYF.

V and J are TRBV2 and TRBJ1-1; tentative D call: TRBD1 (5 bases). CDR3 size: 15 residues. Germline-derived CDR1 and CDR2 are SNHLY and FYNNEI. The germline V and J ends were trimmed by 0 bases and 4 bases, with 12 bases remaining between them. The CDR3 here is CASSEAGRVGTEAFF. The CDR3 region has the DNA TGTGCCAGCAGTGAAGCTGGCAGGGTGGGCACTGAAGCTTTCTTT.

V is TRBV5-6 and J is TRBJ2-1, with a tentative D call TRBD2 (6 bases). Per germline, CDR1 SGHDT and CDR2 YYEEEE. The CDR3 contains 14 residues. V lost 4 bases and J 6 bases, leaving 14 bases between the germline ends. CDR3 loop: CASSVTGEGNEQFF. CDR3 nucleotides: TGTGCCAGCAGCGTAACGGGGGAAGGCAATGAGCAGTTCTTC.

This chain connects TRBV6-6 to TRBJ2-7, with 12 bases matching TRBD2. The CDR3 extends over 14 amino acids. After removal of 6 bases from V and 5 bases from J, the junction contained 5 bases not matched to a gene. Germline V lookup: CDR1 MNHNY, CDR2 SVGAGI (reference sequence). The CDR3 region has the DNA TGTGCCAGCAGCCGACTAGCGGGAGATCACGAGCAGTACTTC. Amino acid sequence: CASSRLAGDHEQYF.

V usage is TRBV7-9 and J usage is TRBJ1-2; TRBD1 aligns across 7 bases. V gave up 2 bases and J gave up 5 bases; unmatched junction bases: 2. CDR3 size: 13 residues. Germline CDR1 and CDR2: SEHNR and FQNEAQ (reference sequence). This CDR3 is CASSLSGGYGYTF. CDR3 sequence (DNA): TGTGCCAGCAGCTTATCAGGGGGGTATGGCTACACCTTC. Based on the CDR3 plus reference TRBV7-9 and TRBJ1-2, the full variable domain is DTGVSQNPRHKITKRGQNVTFRCDPISEHNRLYWYRQTLGQGPEFLTYFQNEAQLEKSRLLSDRFSAERPKGSFSTLEIQRTEQGDSAMYLCASSLSGGYGYTFGSGTRLTVV.

The V and J genes are TRBV2 and TRBJ2-3; D remains unclear. The ends were cut back, 5 bases at V and 5 bases at J, with 23 bases in the middle. CDR1 and CDR2 (germline): SNHLY, FYNNEI. CDR3 length: 17 amino acids. This CDR3 is CASSTLTQITPKDTQYF. DNA of the CDR3: TGTGCCAGCAGTACCCTTACCCAGATCACCCCGAAAGATACGCAGTATTTT.

This clone was counted a single time. This rearrangement joins TRBV19 to TRBJ2-4; TRBD1 is a possible D gene (5 bases). Trimming left V 4 bases short and J 0 bases short, with 10 bases between. The CDR3 has 15 residues. Germline assignment: CDR1 LNHDA and CDR2 SQIVND (reference sequence). CDR3 sequence reads: CASSRGQVAKNIQYF. In DNA, the CDR3 is TGTGCCAGTAGTAGAGGACAAGTAGCCAAAAACATTCAGTACTTC.